Each of the 21 T cell receptor beta chains below was sequenced from the same sample in a study of CD8 T cells in Susac syndrome. RNA in amounts of roughly 0.5 to 1 ug was reverse transcribed with random hexamers. MiXCR was run by TCRdb on the immunoSEQ multiplex PCR reads, yielding one entry per CDR3 protein. Seen here are around 180,000 distinct CDR3 sequences, 90% to 96% observed once, and the top ten hold approximately 0.088%. The specimen sequenced was CD4+ T cells from PBMCs. The receptors originated from a human donor with multiple sclerosis.

V and J are TRBV20-1 and TRBJ2-5; a weak D match, TRBD2 (6 bases). Germline V gene lookup returns CDR1 DFQATT and CDR2 SNEGSKA (reference sequence). Trimming took 2 bases from V and 4 from J, leaving 17 bases between them. The CDR3 length is 15 residues. The CDR3 region is CSARLASAGGETQYF. CDR3 nucleotide sequence: TGCAGTGCTAGATTGGCTAGCGCTGGGGGAGAGACCCAGTACTTC.

This chain uses TRBV30 with TRBJ1-2, with D uncertain. Germline loops: CDR1 GTSNPN, CDR2 SVGIG (reference sequence). This CDR3 comprises 12 residues. Deletions cut 1 base from V and 4 bases from J, with 7 bases between. The CDR3 spells CAWSGVRYGYTF. CDR3 DNA sequence: TGTGCCTGGAGTGGGGTACGCTATGGCTACACCTTC.

This clonotype has a handful of counts. The rearrangement joins TRBV18 to TRBJ2-3; D is uncertain. The ends were cut back, 3 bases at V and 0 bases at J, with 4 bases in the middle. Germline CDR1 is KGHSH and CDR2 is LQKENI. The CDR3 loop spans 13 amino acids. The DNA for the CDR3 is TGTGCCAGCTCACCGCTAAGCACAGATACGCAGTATTTT. This sequence encodes CASSPLSTDTQYF.

The rearrangement joins TRBV6-5 to TRBJ2-5; D uncertain. CDR1 is MNHEY and CDR2 is SVGAGI in the germline V gene. V dropped 0 bases and J dropped 7 bases, with 3 bases sitting between them. This CDR3 has 11 amino acids. CDR3 residues: CASSYSRTQYF. DNA of the CDR3: TGTGCCAGCAGTTACTCTCGGACCCAGTACTTC.

The chain has TRBV19 and TRBJ2-3; D unresolved. V was shortened by 7 bases and J by 5 bases, with 19 bases between the two germline ends. Germline values: CDR1 LNHDA, CDR2 SQIVND (reference sequence). The CDR3 contains 15 residues. CDR3 protein: CASTSLLGSEDTQYF. As DNA, the CDR3 is TGTGCCAGTACCTCCTTACTCGGGTCAGAAGATACGCAGTATTTT.

Written as DNA, the CDR3 is TGCAGCGTTGTGACTACAGGATGGGATGAGCAGTTCTTC. Amino acid sequence: CSVVTTGWDEQFF. The J gene is TRBJ2-1, the V gene TRBV29-1, with D possibly called TRBD1 or TRBD2 (5 bases each). The CDR3 covers 13 residues. V lost 4 bases, J lost 8 bases, and 15 bases lay in between. CDR1 is SQVTM and CDR2 is ANQGSEA in the germline V gene.

The rearrangement uses TRBV24-1 and TRBJ2-6, with TRBD1 identical over 8 bases. With V trimmed by 3 bases and J by 5 bases, 5 bases remained unmatched. CDR3 length: 16 residues. Germline CDR1 and CDR2: KGHDR and SFDVKD. In DNA form, the CDR3 reads TGTGCCACCAGTGATCCAGGGGGCGATAGGGCCAACGTCCTGACTTTC. Its protein product is CATSDPGGDRANVLTF.

This rearrangement joins TRBV3-1 to TRBJ2-3; D remains ambiguous. Germline lookup yields CDR1 LGHDT and CDR2 YNNKEL (reference sequence). The germline V and J ends were trimmed by 1 base and 0 bases, with 8 bases remaining between them. The length of the CDR3 is 15 residues. CDR3 residues: CASSQARASTDTQYF. Written as DNA, the CDR3 is TGTGCCAGCAGCCAAGCTAGAGCGAGCACAGATACGCAGTATTTT.

This clonotype showed up just a few times. The chain joins TRBV29-1 to TRBJ2-3, with D unclear. Trimming took off 4 bases at V and 1 base at J, with 9 bases between the two ends. Looked up from germline, CDR1 is SQVTM and CDR2 is ANQGSEA. The CDR3 totals 13 residues. Here the CDR3 DNA reads TGCAGCGTTGGGCTGGGCGGCACAGATACGCAGTATTTT. Amino acid sequence: CSVGLGGTDTQYF.

The chain joins TRBV7-2 to TRBJ1-5; tentatively, D is TRBD1 (5 bases). Germline V gene lookup returns CDR1 SGHTA and CDR2 FQGNSA. V lost 1 base and J lost 3, with 13 bases in between. This CDR3 has 16 residues. CDR3 sequence (DNA): TGTGCCAGCAGCTTAGATCCGGGGGGGTACAATCAGCCCCAGCATTTT. It is translated as CASSLDPGGYNQPQHF.

The V call is TRBV3-1, the J call TRBJ2-3, with 13 bases identical to TRBD2. The CDR3 has 17 amino acids. V shed 4 bases and J 0 bases; nucleotides not matched to a gene: 4. Germline CDR1 is LGHDT and CDR2 is YNNKEL (reference sequence). This chain's CDR3 is CASSRMGLAGSTDTQYF. The CDR3 DNA reads TGTGCCAGCAGCCGGATGGGACTAGCGGGGAGCACAGATACGCAGTATTTT.

This sequence joins TRBV5-1 and TRBJ1-2; 7 bases map to TRBD1. Germline V CDR1 and CDR2: SGHRS, YFSETQ. There are 15 residues in the CDR3. Trimming removed 4 bases from V and 4 bases from J; junction bases left unmatched: 10. In DNA, the CDR3 is TGCGCCAGCAGCCCCTGGCCACAGGGGAGCTATGGCTACACCTTC. As protein: CASSPWPQGSYGYTF. Drawing the rest from reference TRBV5-1 and TRBJ1-2, the complete variable domain is KAGVTQTPRYLIKTRGQQVTLSCSPISGHRSVSWYQQTPGQGLQFLFEYFSETQRNKGNFPGRFSGRQFSNSRSEMNVSTLELGDSALYLCASSPWPQGSYGYTFGSGTRLTVV.

As DNA, the CDR3 is TGTGCCAGCAGCCGATTGACAGGGACTGAAGCTTTCTTT. As protein: CASSRLTGTEAFF. The J gene is TRBJ1-1, the V gene TRBV12-3 or TRBV12-4; 7 bases are a match to TRBD1. Trimming at V came to 6 bases and at J to 5 bases, leaving 6 bases not matched to a gene. This CDR3 is 13 amino acids long.

This clonotype is a singleton in its sample. The chain has TRBV20-1 and TRBJ2-1, with TRBD2 matching over 9 bases. The length of the CDR3 is 16 residues. Germline trimming cut 2 bases from V and 10 bases from J; bases unmatched to any gene: 15. Germline V gives CDR1 DFQATT, CDR2 SNEGSKA (reference sequence). CDR3 amino acids: CSARSSGVQVLGEQFF. CDR3 nucleotides: TGCAGTGCTAGATCTAGCGGGGTGCAAGTCCTGGGGGAGCAGTTCTTC.

The gene calls are TRBV7-2 and TRBJ2-7, with 9 bases identical to TRBD2. The CDR3 is 16 amino acids. The ends lost 5 bases at V and 6 bases at J; junction bases unmatched: 14. Germline CDR1 SGHTA, CDR2 FQGNSA. The CDR3 is CASSPPAGGAGVEQYF. As DNA, the CDR3 is TGTGCCAGCAGCCCACCCGCGGGGGGGGCAGGAGTCGAGCAGTACTTC. Based on the CDR3 plus reference TRBV7-2 and TRBJ2-7, the full variable domain is GAGVSQSPSNKVTEKGKDVELRCDPISGHTALYWYRQSLGQGLEFLIYFQGNSAPDKSGLPSDRFSAERTGGSVSTLTIQRTQQEDSAVYLCASSPPAGGAGVEQYFGPGTRLTVT.

V gene TRBV15 combines with J gene TRBJ1-2; TRBD1 is a possible D gene (5 bases). V lost 1 base to trimming and J lost 4 bases, with 16 bases between them. The CDR3 extends over 16 amino acids. Germline CDR1 and CDR2: LNHNV and YYDKDF (reference sequence). The CDR3 DNA is TGTGCCACCAGCAGAGGACCCGGGGACCGGTCCTATGGCTACACCTTC. It yields the protein CATSRGPGDRSYGYTF.

Here the CDR3 reads CATDRGRNNEQFF. As DNA, the CDR3 is TGTGCCACGGACAGGGGGCGAAACAATGAGCAGTTCTTC. V and J are TRBV10-3 and TRBJ2-1; 11 positions agree with TRBD1. Germline CDR1 is ENHRY and CDR2 is SYGVKD. This CDR3 has 13 amino acids. With V trimmed by 10 bases and J by 5 bases, 4 bases remained unmatched.

The chain links TRBV2 to TRBJ2-1; D is uncertain. Germline assignment: CDR1 SNHLY and CDR2 FYNNEI. V was clipped by 8 bases and J by 5 bases, with 19 bases between them. This CDR3 is 15 amino acids long. The CDR3 loop reads CASSTRTQANNEQFF. CDR3 DNA sequence: TGTGCCAGCTCGACCCGCACGCAGGCCAACAATGAGCAGTTCTTC.

J is TRBJ2-1 and V is TRBV9; TRBD2 might be the D (5 bases). CDR3 length: 17 residues. V was pared by 1 base and J by 7 bases, with 21 bases between. Germline V gene data show CDR1 as SGDLS and CDR2 as YYNGEE. The CDR3 loop reads CASSVRPHLEGSNEQFF. The CDR3 nucleotides read TGTGCCAGCAGCGTAAGGCCACATTTAGAGGGTAGTAATGAGCAGTTCTTC.

The V call is TRBV12-3 or TRBV12-4, the J call TRBJ1-2; D call uncertain. This CDR3 region has 16 residues. The V gene lost 4 bases and the J gene lost 4 bases, with 19 bases spanning the gap. CDR3 in DNA: TGTGCCAGCAGTTACGGGTCCCGCTCCGTCAGCTATGGCTACACCTTC. Translated, it gives CASSYGSRSVSYGYTF.

The chain carries TRBV20-1 and TRBJ2-5, with D hard to call. The V end lost 5 bases, the J end lost 0 bases, and 13 bases lay between the germline ends. The CDR3 has 14 residues. Per the germline V gene, CDR1 is DFQATT and CDR2 is SNEGSKA (reference sequence). CDR3 residues: CSARRSVDQETQYF. CDR3 in DNA: TGCAGTGCTCGCCGAAGCGTGGACCAAGAGACCCAGTACTTC.